The 14 T cell receptor beta chains below were found in one sample sequenced in a study of blood T cell repertoires in COVID-19 (dated by TCRdb to about 2020). The method was the immunoSEQ multiplex PCR assay. Here the immuneACCESS table is served through TCRdb, limited to in-frame sequences with V and J called. Missing clones are a known gap in these copies; in checked studies unresolved V genes cover under half, and the rest lacks a known reason. The sample includes 250,000 or so clones, with 86% observed a single time. The top ten clones comprise less than 3% of the sample. Sequencing was done on a sample of peripheral blood. Receptor source: a woman aged 25-40 years with active or convalescent COVID-19.

This chain joins TRBV4-3 and TRBJ1-6; D remains ambiguous. The ends were cut back, 1 base at V and 0 bases at J, with 16 bases in the middle. Germline V gene data show CDR1 as LGHNA and CDR2 as YSLEER. The CDR3 runs to 19 residues. The CDR3 protein is CASSQVTLFRSSYNSPLHF. The CDR3 DNA reads TGCGCCAGCAGCCAAGTGACGTTATTCCGGAGCTCCTATAATTCACCCCTCCACTTT.

This chain links TRBV6-4 with TRBJ1-6; 7 nucleotides line up with TRBD1. CDR3 length: 15 amino acids. Germline V CDR1 and CDR2: MRHNA, SNTAGT. V dropped 0 bases and J dropped 5; count of bases not matched to a gene: 1. Here the CDR3 reads CASSDSGGNNSPLHF. As DNA, the CDR3 is TGTGCCAGCAGTGACTCAGGGGGCAATAATTCACCCCTCCACTTT.

This chain connects TRBV5-1 to TRBJ2-2; 8 nucleotides align to TRBD1. CDR3 length: 17 residues. Trimming took 4 bases from V and 6 from J; bases not matched to a gene: 14. Germline values: CDR1 SGHRS, CDR2 YFSETQ. CDR3 nucleotides: TGCGCCAGCAGCCTAATCGCCGGGACAGGAATCGCCGGGGAGCTGTTTTTT. The encoded protein is CASSLIAGTGIAGELFF.

This chain links TRBV6-2 or TRBV6-3 with TRBJ2-7; tentative D call: TRBD1 (5 bases). CDR1 is MNHEY and CDR2 is SVGEGT in the germline V gene. The CDR3 is made up of 14 amino acids. Between the trimmed V and J ends, which lost 1 base and 3 bases, there was a span of 10 bases. CDR3 sequence (DNA): TGTGCCAGCAGTTACTGGGGCAGGGACTACGAGCAGTACTTC. Its protein product is CASSYWGRDYEQYF.

V gene TRBV14 combines with J gene TRBJ1-4; the match to TRBD1 covers 8 bases. With 6 bases clipped from V and 8 bases from J, the junction kept 5 bases outside the gene matches. This CDR3 has 13 residues. Germline CDR1 SGHDN, CDR2 FVKESK. The CDR3 loop reads CASRTGDKEKLFF. As DNA, the CDR3 is TGTGCCAGCAGGACAGGGGATAAAGAAAAACTGTTTTTT.

The genes are TRBV3-1 (or the pseudogene TRBV3-2) and TRBJ2-1, with 8 nucleotides matching TRBD2. V gave up 3 bases and J gave up 12 bases; unmatched junction bases: 10. CDR3 length equals 14 residues. The V gene's germline CDR1 is LGHDT and CDR2 YNNKEL (reference sequence). CDR3 bases: TGTGCCAGCAGCCATTCGACTAGCGTCACCCGGCAGTTCTTC. Its translation is CASSHSTSVTRQFF.

This clone was observed a handful of times. The chain combines TRBV7-3 with TRBJ2-1; 12 bases map to TRBD2. The junction had 6 bases not matched to a gene; V was cut back by 6 bases and J by 6 bases. This CDR3 has 15 residues. Germline CDR1 reads SGHTA; CDR2 reads FQGTGA. The CDR3, as DNA: TGTGCCAGCAGACTAGCGGGGGGTTCCCTCAATGAGCAGTTCTTC. Translated: CASRLAGGSLNEQFF.

The rearrangement links TRBV28 to TRBJ1-6; tentative D call: TRBD1 (5 bases). The CDR3 is 13 residues long. Germline V CDR1 and CDR2: MDHEN, SYDVKM. Trimming shortened V by 6 bases and J by 9 bases, and 12 bases separated the two germline ends. CDR3 loop: CASSGGWGSPLHF. Here the CDR3 DNA reads TGTGCCAGCAGCGGGGGGTGGGGTTCACCCCTCCACTTT. Using reference TRBV28 and TRBJ1-6 for the parts outside the CDR3, the full variable domain is DVKVTQSSRYLVKRTGEKVFLECVQDMDHENMFWYRQDPGLGLRLIYFSYDVKMKEKGDIPEGYSVSREKKERFSLILESASTNQTSMYLCASSGGWGSPLHFGNGTRLTVT.

The chain couples TRBV14 to TRBJ1-6; 9 bases fit TRBD1. V lost 2 bases, J lost 10 bases, and 6 bases stayed unmatched. CDR3 size: 15 residues. CDR1 and CDR2 (germline): SGHDN, FVKESK. The CDR3 coding sequence is TGTGCCAGCAGCCAAATGACAGGGGGTAGGTCACCCCTCCACTTT. Its translation: CASSQMTGGRSPLHF.

The chain joins TRBV27 to TRBJ1-6; D remains unclear. This CDR3 is 15 amino acids long. CDR1 MNHEY and CDR2 SMNVEV come from the germline V gene (reference sequence). V gave up 2 bases and J gave up 2 bases, with 7 bases separating them. CDR3 protein: CASSLGGTYNSPLHF. The CDR3 DNA is TGTGCCAGCAGTTTAGGAGGGACCTATAATTCACCCCTCCACTTT.

The chain uses TRBV5-1 and TRBJ1-2; TRBD1 matches 8 bases. V lost 0 bases and J lost 6; bases outside the gene matches: 10. CDR1 and CDR2 from the germline V gene are SGHRS and YFSETQ. CDR3 length: 16 residues. The CDR3 DNA sequence: TGCGCCAGCAGCTTGGGGACAGGGTATTCTTGGGATGGCTACACCTTC. Its protein product is CASSLGTGYSWDGYTF.

V and J are TRBV18 and TRBJ1-4; TRBD1 might be the D (5 bases). V was clipped by 0 bases and J by 6 bases, with 11 bases between them. Per germline, CDR1 KGHSH and CDR2 LQKENI. This CDR3 has 15 amino acids. DNA of the CDR3: TGTGCCAGCTCACCACCGGGCACCAGGGATGAAAAACTGTTTTTT. It encodes CASSPPGTRDEKLFF.

V usage is TRBV7-2 and J usage is TRBJ1-6, with D maybe TRBD1 (6 bases). Germline V gene sequence: CDR1 SGHTA, CDR2 FQGNSA. The CDR3 length is 15 residues. V was pared by 6 bases and J by 7 bases, with 16 bases between. The CDR3 reads CASRGRTVGNSPLHF. DNA for the CDR3: TGTGCCAGCAGGGGACGGACAGTTGGGAATTCACCCCTCCACTTT. The complete variable domain, with remaining parts taken from reference TRBV7-2 and TRBJ1-6, reads GAGVSQSPSNKVTEKGKDVELRCDPISGHTALYWYRQSLGQGLEFLIYFQGNSAPDKSGLPSDRFSAERTGGSVSTLTIQRTQQEDSAVYLCASRGRTVGNSPLHFGNGTRLTVT.

The chain has TRBV9 and TRBJ1-4; a possible D gene is TRBD1 (5 bases). V gave up 0 bases and J gave up 6 bases, with 9 bases separating them. Germline assignment: CDR1 SGDLS and CDR2 YYNGEE. This CDR3 region has 14 residues. The CDR3 nucleotides read TGTGCCAGCAGCGTAGGCGCAGGGTATGAAAAACTGTTTTTT. Translated: CASSVGAGYEKLFF.